The 12 T cell receptor beta chains below come from one sample, sequenced in a study of CD4 T cells in relation to SARS-CoV-2 and coronaviruses. No antigens are known for them. Method: immunoSEQ multiplex PCR; TCRdb's copy keeps in-frame clones and lacks some. Of around 28,000 clones in the sample, over 60% are singletons; the top ten hold around 3.3%. Input material: memory CD4+ T cells from PBMCs, cultured in vitro. These TCRs come from an adult with COVID-19.

This clone was counted only a few times. The rearrangement uses TRBV29-1 and TRBJ2-1, with a tentative D call TRBD2 (6 bases). Germline CDR1 SQVTM, CDR2 ANQGSEA. Trimming removed 0 bases at V and 6 bases at J, with 9 bases between. The CDR3 has 13 residues. The CDR3: CSVEDTSSNEQFF. The CDR3 bases are TGCAGCGTTGAAGATACTAGCTCCAATGAGCAGTTCTTC.

The chain is built from TRBV19 and TRBJ1-5; tentative D call: TRBD1 (5 bases). Germline assignment: CDR1 LNHDA and CDR2 SQIVND (reference sequence). The CDR3 has 20 amino acids. With 6 bases removed from V and 0 bases from J, the gap between germline ends came to 27 bases. CDR3 bases: TGTGCCAGTAGAAGCAATGGGGACCGGAAATTCCGATTTAGCAATCAGCCCCAGCATTTT. Translation gives CASRSNGDRKFRFSNQPQHF. Full variable domain (remainder filled in from reference TRBV19 and TRBJ1-5): DGGITQSPKYLFRKEGQNVTLSCEQNLNHDAMYWYRQDPGQGLRLIYYSQIVNDFQKGDIAEGYSVSREKKESFPLTVTSAQKNPTAFYLCASRSNGDRKFRFSNQPQHFGDGTRLSIL.

This chain connects TRBV28 to TRBJ2-3, with D hard to call. CDR1 and CDR2 (germline): MDHEN, SYDVKM. V lost 6 bases, J lost 1 base, and 11 bases lay in between. The CDR3 totals 14 residues. For the CDR3, the DNA is TGTGCCAGCAGCGTCACACCCCGCACAGATACGCAGTATTTT. Translating it yields CASSVTPRTDTQYF.

V usage is TRBV18 and J usage is TRBJ2-7; either TRBD1 or TRBD2 may supply D (5 bases each). CDR1 is KGHSH and CDR2 is LQKENI in the germline V gene. V lost 4 bases and J 3 bases, leaving 13 bases between the germline ends. The CDR3 is made up of 14 amino acids. CDR3 nucleotides: TGTGCCAGCTCACTTCGGGACCGGAACTACGAGCAGTACTTC. The encoded protein is CASSLRDRNYEQYF.

The chain is built from TRBV27 and TRBJ2-2; D unclear. The V and J ends lost 8 bases and 1 base respectively, with 20 bases between them. There are 17 residues in the CDR3. The germline gives CDR1 MNHEY, CDR2 SMNVEV (reference sequence). The CDR3 DNA reads TGTGCCAGCCTGCTCGGTTCACGGATGGGGAACACCGGGGAGCTGTTTTTT. Translated, it gives CASLLGSRMGNTGELFF.

The chain has TRBV2 and TRBJ2-5; D not certain. This CDR3 contains 12 residues. From germline, CDR1 is SNHLY and CDR2 FYNNEI. Between the trimmed V and J ends, which lost 8 bases and 1 base, there was a span of 8 bases. CDR3 amino acids: CASQVGQETQYF. CDR3 nucleotide sequence: TGTGCCAGCCAGGTCGGCCAAGAGACCCAGTACTTC.

This chain joins TRBV5-1 and TRBJ1-2; no clear D. The germline gives CDR1 SGHRS, CDR2 YFSETQ. V shed 0 bases and J shed 6 bases, with 12 bases lying between them. The CDR3 loop spans 14 amino acids. The CDR3 protein is CASSLAPLDHGYTF. The CDR3 DNA sequence: TGCGCCAGCAGCTTGGCACCTCTTGACCATGGCTACACCTTC.

The J gene is TRBJ1-6, the V gene TRBV2; D not resolved. The V gene's germline CDR1 is SNHLY and CDR2 FYNNEI. The V end was cut by 3 bases, the J end by 10 bases, with 10 bases between. The CDR3 is made up of 13 amino acids. CDR3 DNA sequence: TGTGCCAGCAGTGAGGCTCGAGGCTCACCCCTCCACTTT. Protein product: CASSEARGSPLHF.

The chain uses TRBV19 and TRBJ1-1; 7 nucleotides match TRBD1. V lost 10 bases, J lost 0 bases, and 5 bases stayed unmatched. The CDR3 is 13 amino acids. Germline V gives CDR1 LNHDA, CDR2 SQIVND (reference sequence). CDR3 region: CATRDRVNTEAFF. The CDR3 DNA follows: TGTGCCACTAGGGACAGAGTGAACACTGAAGCTTTCTTT. Together with reference TRBV19 and TRBJ1-1, the CDR3 gives the full variable domain: DGGITQSPKYLFRKEGQNVTLSCEQNLNHDAMYWYRQDPGQGLRLIYYSQIVNDFQKGDIAEGYSVSREKKESFPLTVTSAQKNPTAFYLCATRDRVNTEAFFGQGTRLTVV.

The chain carries TRBV7-2 and TRBJ1-1; unclear D gene. The V and J ends lost 4 bases and 3 bases respectively, with 6 bases between them. CDR1 and CDR2 (germline): SGHTA, FQGNSA. The CDR3 contains 12 residues. The CDR3 loop is CASSSSYTEAFF. The CDR3 DNA follows: TGTGCCAGCAGCTCCAGTTACACTGAAGCTTTCTTT.

CDR3 sequence (DNA): TGTGCCAGCAGCAATGATGGGGACAGGGAGAAGCAGTACTTC. It specifies CASSNDGDREKQYF. The V call is TRBV6-5, the J call TRBJ2-7, with 9 bases matching TRBD1. V shed 6 bases and J 8 bases; nucleotides not matched to a gene: 11. Per germline, CDR1 MNHEY and CDR2 SVGAGI. The CDR3 sequence is 14 residues long.

CDR3 sequence reads: CASSLLAGGPQGETQYF. The CDR3 bases are TGTGCCAGCAGCTTGCTAGCGGGAGGGCCGCAGGGAGAGACCCAGTACTTC. The V gene is TRBV5-6, the J gene TRBJ2-5, with 12 bases fitting TRBD2. The CDR3 spans 17 residues. J was trimmed by 4 bases and V by 1 base; bases with no gene match: 8. CDR1 is SGHDT, CDR2 YYEEEE, per germline.